The 12 T cell receptor beta chains presented below share a single source sample, sequenced in a study of T cell responses to AZD1222 COVID-19 vaccine. Here immunoSEQ multiplex PCR was the method, and the copy in TCRdb shows in-frame clones only, minus some. The repertoire holds about 130,000 clones, about nine tenths seen once, with less than 8.5% in the top ten. Sequences were derived from peripheral blood, sampled on day 0 of AZD1222 vaccination. Receptor source: an adult in good health.

V gene TRBV28 combines with J gene TRBJ2-2, with D possibly being TRBD1 (5 bases). The CDR3 sequence is 14 residues long. Germline values: CDR1 MDHEN, CDR2 SYDVKM. The V and J ends lost 7 bases and 5 bases respectively, with 14 bases between them. CDR3 sequence: CASNNRLITGELFF. The CDR3 region has the DNA TGTGCCAGCAACAACAGGTTGATTACCGGGGAGCTGTTTTTT.

J is TRBJ1-3 and V is TRBV7-6, with 9 bases matching TRBD1. Trimming removed 5 bases from V and 5 bases from J; junction bases left unmatched: 10. The CDR3 loop spans 16 amino acids. Germline-derived CDR1 and CDR2 are SGHVS and FNYEAQ. In DNA form, the CDR3 reads TGTGCCAGCAGCCCCATACCACAGGGGGCGCGAAACACCATATATTTT. Encoded protein: CASSPIPQGARNTIYF.

The V gene is TRBV7-9, the J gene TRBJ1-1; D call uncertain. The germline gives CDR1 SEHNR, CDR2 FQNEAQ (reference sequence). CDR3 size: 14 residues. V was clipped by 5 bases and J by 4 bases, with 14 bases between them. The CDR3 loop is CASSMFSGATEAFF. The DNA for the CDR3 is TGTGCCAGCAGCATGTTCTCCGGAGCCACTGAAGCTTTCTTT.

This chain uses TRBV7-2 with TRBJ2-5; the D gene is possibly TRBD1 (5 bases). V was shortened by 1 base and J by 0 bases, with 9 bases between the two germline ends. The V gene's germline CDR1 is SGHTA and CDR2 FQGNSA. CDR3 length: 15 residues. The CDR3 reads CASSLVGQYQETQYF. The CDR3 nucleotides read TGTGCCAGCAGCTTAGTGGGGCAGTACCAAGAGACCCAGTACTTC. Full variable domain (outside the CDR3, taken from reference TRBV7-2 and TRBJ2-5): GAGVSQSPSNKVTEKGKDVELRCDPISGHTALYWYRQSLGQGLEFLIYFQGNSAPDKSGLPSDRFSAERTGGSVSTLTIQRTQQEDSAVYLCASSLVGQYQETQYFGPGTRLLVL.

The chain carries TRBV6-5 and TRBJ2-7; TRBD1 might be the D (6 bases). Trimming shortened V by 8 bases and J by 6 bases, and 23 bases separated the two germline ends. This CDR3 is 15 amino acids long. Germline V gene data show CDR1 as MNHEY and CDR2 as SVGAGI. CDR3 DNA sequence: TGTGCCAGCTATTCCGCTATAGGGACATCGGTCGAGCAGTACTTC. Protein: CASYSAIGTSVEQYF.

This chain connects TRBV5-4 to TRBJ2-7; D perhaps matches TRBD1 (6 bases). Germline V lookup: CDR1 SGHNT, CDR2 YYREEE (reference sequence). The CDR3 runs 16 residues. V lost 4 bases to trimming and J lost 6 bases, with 23 bases between them. CDR3 region: CASSDRRAGDLSEQYF. The CDR3 nucleotides read TGTGCCAGCAGCGACAGACGGGCAGGGGACCTCAGCGAGCAGTACTTC. The full variable domain, rest sourced from reference TRBV5-4 and TRBJ2-7, is ETGVTQSPTHLIKTRGQQVTLRCSSQSGHNTVSWYQQALGQGPQFIFQYYREEENGRGNFPPRFSGLQFPNYSSELNVNALELDDSALYLCASSDRRAGDLSEQYFGPGTRLTVT.

This clone was picked up one time. DNA for the CDR3: TGCGCCAGCAGCCAAGGGGGGGCTGACACCGGGGAGCTGTTTTTT. It yields the protein CASSQGGADTGELFF. The chain uses TRBV4-3 and TRBJ2-2; D tentatively fits TRBD1 or TRBD2 (6 bases each). The germline V and J ends were trimmed by 1 base and 3 bases, with 9 bases remaining between them. The CDR3 totals 15 residues. Germline V gene lookup returns CDR1 LGHNA and CDR2 YSLEER.

The chain combines TRBV19 with TRBJ2-1; TRBD1 aligns across 9 bases. The trim removed 1 base at V and 12 bases at J, leaving 7 bases unmatched. The germline V gene encodes CDR1 LNHDA and CDR2 SQIVND (reference sequence). The CDR3 has 14 residues. CDR3 protein: CASSIADRGRGQFF. CDR3 nucleotide sequence: TGTGCCAGTAGTATAGCCGACAGGGGGAGGGGGCAGTTCTTC.

The chain links TRBV23-1 to TRBJ1-6; TRBD1 matches at 9 bases. TRBV23-1 is noted as an ORF with a role that remains uncertain. The junction had 4 bases not matched to a gene; V was cut back by 2 bases and J by 2 bases. The CDR3 is 17 residues long. The CDR3 DNA reads as TGCGCCAGCAGTCAAGGACAGGGGAGCCCCTATAATTCACCCCTCCACTTT. This codes for CASSQGQGSPYNSPLHF.

CDR3 nucleotide sequence: TGTGCCAGCAGTGACCCAAGGATAACTTTCTTT. Protein: CASSDPRITFF. The rearrangement uses TRBV12-3 or TRBV12-4 and TRBJ1-1, with D unclear. The length of the CDR3 is 11 residues. Between the trimmed V and J ends, which lost 5 bases and 12 bases, there was a span of 13 bases.

The rearrangement uses TRBV27 and TRBJ2-1; tentatively, D is TRBD2 (7 bases). In germline, CDR1 is MNHEY, CDR2 SMNVEV (reference sequence). Trimming shortened V by 7 bases and J by 3 bases, and 16 bases separated the two germline ends. This CDR3 is 15 amino acids long. This CDR3 is CASTPRGPSYNEQFF. The CDR3 DNA reads as TGTGCCAGCACCCCGCGGGGGCCGAGCTACAATGAGCAGTTCTTC.

This chain uses TRBV5-4 with TRBJ2-2; D ambiguous. Trimming removed 0 bases at V and 4 bases at J, with 10 bases between. Germline assignment: CDR1 SGHNT and CDR2 YYREEE (reference sequence). The CDR3 has 15 residues. This chain's CDR3 is CASSLEWGGTGELFF. In nucleotides, the CDR3 is TGTGCCAGCAGCTTGGAATGGGGTGGCACCGGGGAGCTGTTTTTT.